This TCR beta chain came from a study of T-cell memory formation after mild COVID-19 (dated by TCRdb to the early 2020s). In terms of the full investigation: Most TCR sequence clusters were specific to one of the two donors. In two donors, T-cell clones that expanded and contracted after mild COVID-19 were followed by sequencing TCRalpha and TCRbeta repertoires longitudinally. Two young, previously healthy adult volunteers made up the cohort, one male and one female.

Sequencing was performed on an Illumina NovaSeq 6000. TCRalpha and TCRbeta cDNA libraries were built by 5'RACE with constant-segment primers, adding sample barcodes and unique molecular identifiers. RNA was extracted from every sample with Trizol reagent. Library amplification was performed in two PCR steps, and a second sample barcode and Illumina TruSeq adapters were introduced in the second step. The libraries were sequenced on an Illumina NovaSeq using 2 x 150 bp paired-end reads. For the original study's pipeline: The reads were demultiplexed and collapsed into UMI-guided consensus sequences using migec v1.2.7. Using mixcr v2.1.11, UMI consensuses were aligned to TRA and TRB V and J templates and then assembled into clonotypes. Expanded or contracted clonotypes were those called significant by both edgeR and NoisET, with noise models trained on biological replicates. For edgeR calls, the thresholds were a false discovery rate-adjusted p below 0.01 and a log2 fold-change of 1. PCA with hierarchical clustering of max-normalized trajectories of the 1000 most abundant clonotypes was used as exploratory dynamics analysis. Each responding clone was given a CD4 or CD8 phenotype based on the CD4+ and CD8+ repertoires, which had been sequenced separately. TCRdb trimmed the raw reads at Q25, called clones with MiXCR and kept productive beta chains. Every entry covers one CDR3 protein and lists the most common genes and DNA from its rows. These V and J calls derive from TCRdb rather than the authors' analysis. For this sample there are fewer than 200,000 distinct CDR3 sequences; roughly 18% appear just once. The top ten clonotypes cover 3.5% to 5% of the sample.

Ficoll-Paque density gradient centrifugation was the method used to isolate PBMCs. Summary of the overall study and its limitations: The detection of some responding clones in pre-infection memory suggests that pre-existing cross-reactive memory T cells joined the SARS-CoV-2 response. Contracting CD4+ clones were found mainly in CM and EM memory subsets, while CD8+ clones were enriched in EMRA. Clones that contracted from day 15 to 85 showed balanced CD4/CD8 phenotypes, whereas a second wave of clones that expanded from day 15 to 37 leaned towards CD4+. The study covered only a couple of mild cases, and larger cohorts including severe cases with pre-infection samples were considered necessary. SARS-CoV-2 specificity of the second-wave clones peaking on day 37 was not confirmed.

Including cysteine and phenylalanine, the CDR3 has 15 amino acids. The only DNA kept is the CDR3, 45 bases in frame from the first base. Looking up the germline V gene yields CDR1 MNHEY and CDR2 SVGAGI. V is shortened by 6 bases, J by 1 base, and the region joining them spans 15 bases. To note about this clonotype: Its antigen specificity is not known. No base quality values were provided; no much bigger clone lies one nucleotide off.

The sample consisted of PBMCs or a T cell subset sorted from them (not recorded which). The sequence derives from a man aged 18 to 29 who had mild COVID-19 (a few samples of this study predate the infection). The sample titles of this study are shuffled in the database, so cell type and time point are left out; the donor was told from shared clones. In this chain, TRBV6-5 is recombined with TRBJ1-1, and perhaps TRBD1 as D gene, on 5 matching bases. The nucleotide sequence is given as TGTGCCAGCAGGTACCAGGGATGGGAGAACACTGAAGCTTTCTTT. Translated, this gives CASRYQGWENTEAFF.